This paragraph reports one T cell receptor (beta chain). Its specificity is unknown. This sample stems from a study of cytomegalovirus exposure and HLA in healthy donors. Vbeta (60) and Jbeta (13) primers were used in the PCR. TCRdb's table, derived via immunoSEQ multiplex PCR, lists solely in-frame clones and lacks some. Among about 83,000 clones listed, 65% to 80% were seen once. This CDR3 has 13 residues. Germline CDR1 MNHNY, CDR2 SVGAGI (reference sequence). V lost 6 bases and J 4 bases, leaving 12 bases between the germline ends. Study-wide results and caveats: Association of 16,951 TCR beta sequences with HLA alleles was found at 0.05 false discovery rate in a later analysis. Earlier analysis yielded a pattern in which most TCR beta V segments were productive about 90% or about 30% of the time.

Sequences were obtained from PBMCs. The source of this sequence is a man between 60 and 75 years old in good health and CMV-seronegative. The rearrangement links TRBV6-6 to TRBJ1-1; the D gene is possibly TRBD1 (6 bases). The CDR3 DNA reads TGTGCCAGCAGGACCGGACAGTTCACTGAAGCTTTCTTT. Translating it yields CASRTGQFTEAFF.